These T cell receptor beta chains were read from a single sample in a study of control samples from healthy donors and cancer patients. Profiling relied on immunoSEQ multiplex PCR, and the TCRdb table lists in-frame clones only, not all of them. The profile covers about 51,000 clones, with over 70% appearing a single time and 9.5% to 13% taken by the ten largest. The material sequenced was blood. The origin of the receptors is a man between 65 and 79 years old in good health. CDR3s include the opening cysteine and the closing phenylalanine or tryptophan. The order of the fields is CDR3 protein, CDR3 DNA, D gene, J gene, V gene, CDR3 length, clone size. A D gene is named only where the DNA matches it firmly. Not every row has a clone size; where given, it reads once, few, many or a size class.

CASSLSVSQLSSTDTQYF	TGTGCCAGCAGCTTAAGCGTCAGCCAGTTGTCTAGCACAGATACGCAGTATTTT	NA	TRBJ2-3	TRBV11-3	18	NA
CASSLSNTGIGLSYEQYF	TGTGCCAGCAGCTTATCAAACACAGGGATAGGACTTTCCTACGAGCAGTACTTC	NA	TRBJ2-7	TRBV7-8	18	NA
CASSFRGFSDTEAFF	TGTGCCAGCAGCTTTAGGGGGTTTTCCGACACTGAAGCTTTCTTT	NA	TRBJ1-1	TRBV7-2	15	NA
CAISESNSQSNSPLHF	TGTGCCATCAGTGAGTCGAATTCACAGAGTAATTCACCCCTCCACTTT	NA	TRBJ1-6	TRBV10-3	16	NA
CASSLVPGTSTVAEQFF	TGCGCCAGCAGCTTGGTTCCGGGGACTAGCACGGTCGCTGAGCAGTTCTTC	TRBD2	TRBJ2-1	TRBV5-1	17	NA
CASSSARQSDGYTF	TGTGCCAGCAGTTCCGCCAGACAGTCGGATGGCTACACCTTC	NA	TRBJ1-2	TRBV6-2/TRBV6-3	14	NA
CASSLSRSRPQHF	TGTGCCAGCAGCCTGTCCAGGTCTCGGCCCCAGCATTTT	NA	TRBJ1-5	TRBV28	13	once
CAWRVGGSGNTIYF	TGTGCCTGGAGGGTCGGGGGCTCTGGAAACACCATATATTTT	NA	TRBJ1-3	TRBV30	14	few
CASSPTGVGYTF	TGTGCCAGCAGCCCAACGGGGGTTGGCTACACCTTC	NA	TRBJ1-2	TRBV9	12	NA
CATLEAGSYNEQFF	TGTGCCACCCTTGAGGCGGGGTCCTACAATGAGCAGTTCTTC	NA	TRBJ2-1	TRBV28	14	NA
CASGVDGFYGYTF	TGTGCTAGTGGTGTTGACGGGTTCTATGGCTACACCTTC	NA	TRBJ1-2	TRBV12-5	13	NA
CASGITSGGTGELFF	TGTGCCAGCGGGATAACTAGCGGGGGGACCGGGGAGCTGTTTTTT	TRBD2	TRBJ2-2	TRBV28	15	NA
CASSLVWAGAGTEQFF	TGTGCCAGCAGCTTGGTCTGGGCAGGGGCGGGTACTGAGCAGTTCTTC	NA	TRBJ2-1	TRBV5-5	16	NA
CASSPSREYGYTF	TGTGCCAGCAGCCCTTCAAGGGAGTATGGCTACACCTTC	NA	TRBJ1-2	TRBV7-6	13	NA
CASSPPTGGMDEQYF	TGTGCCAGCTCACCTCCGACAGGGGGCATGGACGAGCAGTACTTC	TRBD1	TRBJ2-7	TRBV18	15	NA
CASSVLAGYNEQFF	TGTGCCAGTAGTGTGCTAGCGGGGTACAATGAGCAGTTCTTC	TRBD2	TRBJ2-1	TRBV19	14	NA
CASSLRGGNSPLHF	TGTGCCAGCAGCCTTAGGGGGGGGAATTCACCCCTCCACTTT	NA	TRBJ1-6	TRBV2	14	medium-sized
CASSDRDRWAFF	TGTGCCAGCAGTGACAGGGACAGGTGGGCTTTCTTT	TRBD1	TRBJ1-1	TRBV28	12	NA
CASSWNTEAFF	TGTGCCAGCAGCTGGAACACTGAAGCTTTCTTT	NA	TRBJ1-1	TRBV7-9	11	few
CASSNPGLNTGELFF	TGTGCCAGCAGCAACCCGGGTCTGAACACCGGGGAGCTGTTTTTT	NA	TRBJ2-2	TRBV7-2	15	once
CASSRQGAEGSFF	TGTGCCAGCTCACGACAGGGGGCCGAGGGATCTTTCTTT	TRBD1	TRBJ1-1	TRBV18	13	few
CATSDRVVGYGYTF	TGTGCCACCAGTGATCGGGTGGTGGGCTATGGCTACACCTTC	NA	TRBJ1-2	TRBV24-1	14	medium-sized
CASSRQAGADTQYF	TGTGCCAGCAGCCGTCAGGCAGGGGCAGATACGCAGTATTTT	NA	TRBJ2-3	TRBV7-9	14	NA
CASSPARDSSYNEQFF	TGTGCCAGCAGCCCGGCACGGGACAGCTCCTACAATGAGCAGTTCTTC	TRBD1	TRBJ2-1	TRBV5-5	16	once
CASSLEGGGASETQYF	TGTGCCAGCAGCTTGGAGGGCGGGGGGGCGTCAGAGACCCAGTACTTC	TRBD2	TRBJ2-5	TRBV5-6	16	NA
CASSWTGTSGAGELFF	TGCGCCAGCAGCTGGACCGGGACTAGCGGGGCCGGGGAGCTGTTTTTT	TRBD2	TRBJ2-2	TRBV5-1	16	NA
CSVVLAGFEQYF	TGCAGCGTTGTACTAGCGGGCTTCGAGCAGTACTTC	TRBD2	TRBJ2-7	TRBV29-1	12	NA
CASSLSGDTEAFF	TGTGCCAGCAGTTTATCAGGAGACACTGAAGCTTTCTTT	NA	TRBJ1-1	TRBV28	13	NA
CASSLGGRAGATGELFF	TGTGCCAGCAGTTTAGGCGGAAGAGCGGGGGCAACCGGGGAGCTGTTTTTT	TRBD2	TRBJ2-2	TRBV27	17	NA
CAISESKNSNSNQPQHF	TGTGCCATCAGTGAGTCCAAGAACAGCAATAGCAATCAGCCCCAGCATTTT	NA	TRBJ1-5	TRBV10-3	17	NA
CASGFKPLVPGLAGGPPTYEQYF	TGTGCTAGTGGTTTCAAACCCCTTGTTCCGGGACTAGCGGGAGGACCCCCGACCTACGAGCAGTACTTC	TRBD2	TRBJ2-7	TRBV12-5	23	many
CASSASEWGTQYF	TGTGCCAGCAGTGCTAGCGAGTGGGGGACCCAGTACTTC	NA	TRBJ2-5	TRBV2	13	NA
CASSVGGGVNIQYF	TGTGCCAGCAGCGTGGGGGGAGGTGTAAACATTCAGTACTTC	NA	TRBJ2-4	TRBV2	14	NA
CASSYGTGWNTEAFF	TGTGCCAGCAGTTACGGGACAGGGTGGAACACTGAAGCTTTCTTT	TRBD1	TRBJ1-1	TRBV6-5	15	NA
CASSSGDRTEAFF	TGTGCCAGCAGTTCAGGGGACCGCACTGAAGCTTTCTTT	NA	TRBJ1-1	TRBV6-1	13	NA